Ten or more counts support the clone carrying this T cell receptor (beta chain). The source of the sample is a study of CD8 T cells in ankylosing spondylitis. Quantitative 5'-RACE with molecular barcodes generated TCR beta libraries. TCRdb fed the 5' RACE reads into MiXCR, producing one record per CDR3 protein. The table records roughly 42,000 distinct CDR3 sequences, around 2.9% of them present only once. This clonotype was obtained from a male donor with ankylosing spondylitis or in good health (not recorded which). Input material: blood, either unsorted or a sorted T cell fraction (not recorded which).

CDR3 DNA: TGTGCCAGCAGCGCCGAAGTCGGGAGCTCCTATAATTCACCCCTCCACTTT. As protein: CASSAEVGSSYNSPLHF. The genes are TRBV9 and TRBJ1-6; D gene ambiguous. V lost 3 bases and J lost 0, with 13 bases in between. In germline, CDR1 is SGDLS, CDR2 YYNGEE. This CDR3 contains 17 residues.